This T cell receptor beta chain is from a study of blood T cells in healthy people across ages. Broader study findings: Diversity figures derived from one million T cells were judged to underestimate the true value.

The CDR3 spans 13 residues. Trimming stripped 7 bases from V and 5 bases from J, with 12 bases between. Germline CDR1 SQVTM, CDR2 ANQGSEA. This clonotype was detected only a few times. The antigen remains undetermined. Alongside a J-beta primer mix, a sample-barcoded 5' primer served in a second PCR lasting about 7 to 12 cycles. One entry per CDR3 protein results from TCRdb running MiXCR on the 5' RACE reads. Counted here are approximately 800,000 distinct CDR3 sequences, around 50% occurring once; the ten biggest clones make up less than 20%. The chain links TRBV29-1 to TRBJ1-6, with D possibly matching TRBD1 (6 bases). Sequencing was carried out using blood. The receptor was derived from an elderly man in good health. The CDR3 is CSAADSHNSPLHF. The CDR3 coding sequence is TGCAGCGCCGCGGACAGTCATAATTCACCCCTCCACTTT.